This record concerns one T cell receptor beta chain sequence. Its antigen is currently unknown. Tagging with unique molecular identifiers was a feature of the TCR beta cDNA libraries. TCRdb used MiXCR to reprocess the PCR reads, holding one entry per CDR3 protein. The data contain approximately 400,000 distinct CDR3 sequences, about a third of them singletons. This entry is derived from a study of post-analysis software for immune sequencing data. Study conclusions and caveats: Significantly lower normalized Chao1 diversity was seen in multiple sclerosis patients than in controls.

Sequencing used blood. The clonotype originates from a girl aged 5 to 17 with multiple sclerosis.

CDR3 nucleotide sequence: TGTGCCAGCAGTTCGAGGGGGCTGATAAAGCCCCAGCATTTT. Translating it yields CASSSRGLIKPQHF. The chain employs TRBV28 and TRBJ1-5, with 7 bases matching TRBD1. This CDR3 spans 14 amino acids. The V gene end was trimmed by 4 bases and the J gene end by 8 bases; junction bases not matched to a gene: 8. The germline V gene has CDR1 MDHEN and CDR2 SYDVKM.